These 23 T cell receptor beta chains were sequenced from one sample in a study of T-cell reconstitution after alpha-beta-depleted transplantation in children (dated by TCRdb to about 2016). Library preparation employed PCR. Sequencing was performed on an Illumina HiSeq 2500. TCR libraries were prepared with molecular barcoding, using unique molecular identifiers to normalize TCRbeta repertoire quantification. In TCRdb, the public reads were trimmed at Q25 with fastp and aligned with MiXCR, with productive beta chains retained. Rows are combined by CDR3 protein, so each entry shows the most common genes and DNA. The table for this sample lists some 520,000 distinct CDR3 sequences; approximately 32% of them were counted only once. The biggest ten clones account for about 2.3% of the sample. The starting material was PBMCs from the stem cell graft donor, obtained from the stem cell graft. These TCRs come from a human donor who donated a stem cell graft to a child with aplastic anemia.

There are a few counts of this clonotype. The chain uses TRBV30 and TRBJ1-5, with 7 bases matching TRBD1. With V trimmed by 2 bases and J by 7 bases, 5 bases remained unmatched. Looked up from germline, CDR1 is GTSNPN and CDR2 is SVGIG (reference sequence). CDR3 length: 13 amino acids. The CDR3 coding sequence is TGTGCCTGGAGTAGACAGGGAGGACAGCCCCAGCATTTT. It encodes CAWSRQGGQPQHF.

The V and J genes are TRBV28 and TRBJ2-4, with 8 bases fitting TRBD2. CDR3 length equals 18 residues. The junction had 11 bases not matched to a gene; V was cut back by 3 bases and J by 1 base. The V gene's germline CDR1 is MDHEN and CDR2 SYDVKM. The CDR3 region is CASSLRVAGWGAKNIQYF. Here the CDR3 DNA reads TGTGCCAGCAGTTTGAGGGTAGCGGGATGGGGGGCCAAAAACATTCAGTACTTC.

This clonotype was seen a few times. The chain employs TRBV3-1 and TRBJ2-7; 7 bases line up with TRBD2. Germline assignment: CDR1 LGHDT and CDR2 YNNKEL (reference sequence). V lost 1 base and J lost 8; bases outside the gene matches: 5. The CDR3 contains 13 residues. The CDR3 DNA reads TGTGCCAGCAGCCAAGGGGGAGGGACGCAGCAGTACTTC. Amino acid sequence: CASSQGGGTQQYF.

The chain has TRBV11-2 and TRBJ2-2, with TRBD1 identical over 7 bases. V shed 5 bases and J 2 bases; nucleotides not matched to a gene: 8. The CDR3 runs to 16 residues. Germline CDR1 and CDR2: SGHAT and FQNNGV. For the CDR3, the DNA is TGTGCCAGCAGCCCCACGGGACAGCTTAACACCGGGGAGCTGTTTTTT. Translation: CASSPTGQLNTGELFF.

The rearrangement uses TRBV12-3 or TRBV12-4 and TRBJ2-3; 8 bases fit TRBD1. V was clipped by 6 bases and J by 2 bases; unmatched bases: 7. The CDR3 has 15 amino acids. As DNA, the CDR3 is TGTGCCAGCAGCAGCCGGGACAGGACCACAGATACGCAGTATTTT. Translated, it gives CASSSRDRTTDTQYF.

The chain is built from TRBV12-3 or TRBV12-4 and TRBJ2-1; 13 bases map to TRBD2. The CDR3 is made up of 15 amino acids. The J segment lost 6 bases and the V segment lost 6 bases, leaving 5 bases of the junction unmatched. The CDR3 nucleotides read TGTGCCAGCAGCAGGACTAGCGGGAGTTCCAATGAGCAGTTCTTC. As protein: CASSRTSGSSNEQFF.

The chain links TRBV20-1 to TRBJ1-1; D is perhaps TRBD1 (6 bases). Germline V gene lookup returns CDR1 DFQATT and CDR2 SNEGSKA (reference sequence). The length of the CDR3 is 11 residues. V was trimmed by 6 bases and J by 10 bases, leaving 15 bases between them. The CDR3 here is CSAHRTVPAFF. The CDR3 region has the DNA TGCAGTGCCCATCGGACAGTACCAGCTTTCTTT.

The gene calls are TRBV4-3 and TRBJ2-7, with TRBD2 identical over 15 bases. Trimming removed 7 bases from V and 7 bases from J; junction bases left unmatched: 14. The length of the CDR3 is 17 residues. Germline CDR1 LGHNA, CDR2 YSLEER. This CDR3 is CASTPGLAGGPWREQYV. For the CDR3, the DNA is TGCGCCAGCACCCCAGGACTAGCGGGAGGGCCATGGAGGGAGCAGTACGTC.

V and J are TRBV29-1 and TRBJ2-5, with 8 nucleotides matching TRBD1. Germline V gene sequence: CDR1 SQVTM, CDR2 ANQGSEA. The junction had 9 bases not matched to a gene; V was cut back by 7 bases and J by 5 bases. The CDR3 contains 13 residues. Here the CDR3 reads CSARTGRMETQYF. The DNA for the CDR3 is TGCAGCGCCCGGACAGGGAGGATGGAGACCCAGTACTTC.

V and J are TRBV20-1 and TRBJ1-5; D unclear. V was clipped by 6 bases and J by 2 bases, with 11 bases between them. Germline V CDR1 and CDR2: DFQATT, SNEGSKA (reference sequence). The CDR3 length is 13 residues. CDR3 sequence (DNA): TGCAGTGCAGGCGGGGAGGGCAATCAGCCCCAGCATTTT. This encodes CSAGGEGNQPQHF.

In this sample, this clonotype turned up a few times. This chain uses TRBV6-5 with TRBJ2-1, with D maybe TRBD2 (5 bases). The CDR3 is made up of 11 amino acids. Trimming removed 8 bases from V and 6 bases from J, with 8 bases in between. CDR1 is MNHEY, CDR2 SVGAGI, per germline. CDR3 loop: CASHRGNEQFF. In DNA, the CDR3 is TGTGCCAGCCACCGGGGCAATGAGCAGTTCTTC.

The chain has TRBV4-1 and TRBJ2-1, with 7 nucleotides matching TRBD2. CDR1 and CDR2 from the germline V gene are MGHRA and YSYEKL. This CDR3 is built from 16 residues. Losses at the gene ends were 3 bases for V and 2 bases for J; bases not matched to a gene: 7. CDR3 amino acids: CASSQLGEGPYNEQFF. CDR3 DNA: TGCGCCAGCAGCCAGCTGGGGGAGGGGCCCTACAATGAGCAGTTCTTC.

The rearrangement links TRBV9 to TRBJ1-6; no clear D gene. The CDR3 contains 15 residues. V gave up 3 bases and J gave up 0 bases, with 7 bases separating them. From germline, CDR1 is SGDLS and CDR2 YYNGEE. The DNA of the CDR3 is TGTGCCAGCAGCGACCGCAGCTCCTATAATTCACCCCTCCACTTT. Translated: CASSDRSSYNSPLHF.

V usage is TRBV6-1 and J usage is TRBJ2-2, with 12 bases that match TRBD2. CDR3 length equals 16 residues. J was trimmed by 3 bases and V by 4 bases; bases with no gene match: 3. Germline CDR1 is MNHNS and CDR2 is SASEGT. CDR3 nucleotide sequence: TGTGCCAGCAGTGTCCTAGCGGGAGGGGACACCGGGGAGCTGTTTTTT. This codes for CASSVLAGGDTGELFF.

V is TRBV12-3 or TRBV12-4 and J is TRBJ2-2; D possibly corresponds to TRBD1 (5 bases). Trimming left V 4 bases short and J 6 bases short, with 12 bases between. The CDR3 is 14 amino acids. The CDR3 here is CASSSRAKAGELFF. The CDR3 nucleotides are TGTGCCAGCAGTTCCAGGGCTAAAGCCGGGGAGCTGTTTTTT.

V and J are TRBV15 and TRBJ2-1; D is undetermined. V lost 2 bases and J lost 8, with 10 bases in between. The CDR3 is 13 amino acids. Looked up from germline, CDR1 is LNHNV and CDR2 is YYDKDF (reference sequence). The CDR3 here is CATSRTTGDEQFF. The CDR3, as DNA: TGTGCCACCAGCAGAACTACGGGCGATGAGCAGTTCTTC.

Only a few counts were recorded for this clonotype. V gene TRBV7-2 combines with J gene TRBJ2-5, with D possibly called TRBD1 or TRBD2 (5 bases each). This CDR3 spans 17 amino acids. V was trimmed by 2 bases and J by 3 bases, leaving 19 bases between them. Germline V lookup: CDR1 SGHTA, CDR2 FQGNSA. This CDR3 reads CASSLIPSGTTEETQYF. CDR3 in DNA: TGTGCCAGCAGCTTAATCCCCTCGGGGACCACCGAAGAGACCCAGTACTTC. Looking up the rest from reference TRBV7-2 and TRBJ2-5 gives the full variable domain: GAGVSQSPSNKVTEKGKDVELRCDPISGHTALYWYRQSLGQGLEFLIYFQGNSAPDKSGLPSDRFSAERTGGSVSTLTIQRTQQEDSAVYLCASSLIPSGTTEETQYFGPGTRLLVL.

The chain recombines TRBV6-5 with TRBJ2-1; TRBD1 might be the D (6 bases). Germline values: CDR1 MNHEY, CDR2 SVGAGI. There are 15 residues in the CDR3. The germline V and J ends were trimmed by 4 bases and 0 bases, with 10 bases remaining between them. CDR3 in amino acids: CASSSQGPSYNEQFF. CDR3 DNA: TGTGCCAGCAGTTCCCAGGGGCCCTCCTACAATGAGCAGTTCTTC.

This clonotype appeared a few times. The chain recombines TRBV7-2 with TRBJ2-1; D gene ambiguous. Germline assignment: CDR1 SGHTA and CDR2 FQGNSA. Trimming took 5 bases from V and 7 from J, leaving 9 bases between them. The CDR3 has 12 amino acids. CDR3 nucleotide sequence: TGTGCCAGCAGCCCGGCACGGAATGAGCAGTTCTTC. The encoded protein is CASSPARNEQFF. Variable domain in full (rest from reference TRBV7-2 and TRBJ2-1): GAGVSQSPSNKVTEKGKDVELRCDPISGHTALYWYRQSLGQGLEFLIYFQGNSAPDKSGLPSDRFSAERTGGSVSTLTIQRTQQEDSAVYLCASSPARNEQFFGPGTRLTVL.

The chain is built from TRBV15 and TRBJ1-2; 10 nucleotides align to TRBD1. Germline V lookup: CDR1 LNHNV, CDR2 YYDKDF (reference sequence). The CDR3 runs to 16 residues. The J segment lost 8 bases and the V segment lost 0 bases, leaving 9 bases of the junction unmatched. The CDR3 loop reads CATSRDPGQGVRGYTF. Written as DNA, the CDR3 is TGTGCCACCAGCAGAGACCCAGGACAGGGGGTTAGGGGCTACACCTTC.

This clonotype turned up a few times. The V gene is TRBV11-2, the J gene TRBJ1-1; D gene ambiguous. Trimming shortened V by 3 bases and J by 1 base, and 9 bases separated the two germline ends. From germline, CDR1 is SGHAT and CDR2 FQNNGV. This CDR3 is 14 amino acids long. CDR3 amino acids: CASSFLEGNTEAFF. The CDR3 coding sequence is TGTGCCAGCAGCTTTCTCGAAGGGAACACTGAAGCTTTCTTT.

This clonotype came up once. The chain uses TRBV25-1 and TRBJ2-3, with 12 bases fitting TRBD1. Germline V gives CDR1 MGHDK, CDR2 SYGVNS. V lost 8 bases, J lost 0 bases, and 6 bases stayed unmatched. The CDR3 runs to 16 residues. The CDR3 sequence: CASCWDRGLSTDTQYF. The CDR3 nucleotides are TGTGCCAGCTGCTGGGACAGGGGGCTTAGCACAGATACGCAGTATTTT.

This clonotype has more than one count but fewer than ten. This chain uses TRBV24-1 with TRBJ1-1, with TRBD1 matching 7 bases. The germline V gene has CDR1 KGHDR and CDR2 SFDVKD. This CDR3 region has 14 residues. The V gene end was trimmed by 5 bases and the J gene end by 5 bases; junction bases not matched to a gene: 7. The CDR3 coding sequence is TGTGCCACCAGTGCCTCGGACAGGAAGACTGAAGCTTTCTTT. Its translation: CATSASDRKTEAFF.